This TCR beta chain was retrieved from a study of blood T cell repertoires in COVID-19 (dated by TCRdb to the early 2020s). Regarding the complete study: Samples from collaborators originated in the United States, Italy and Spain and spanned both the acute and convalescent phases of COVID-19. The prospective study material was composed of cDNA or gDNA derived from T cells, B-cell-depleted T cells, or PBMCs. The dataset comprised deeply sampled blood TCRbeta repertoires from subjects exposed to, actively infected with, or recovered from COVID-19. The repertoires were released in a freely available public database intended as a resource for research on the immune response to SARS-CoV-2. Samples were obtained from the ongoing ImmuneRACE study (first 160 participants) and from 1,200 or so subjects provided by 6 global collaborators. Nearly every sample came with metadata listing a de-identified subject ID, COVID-19 status, age in years and sex. Where available, HLA class I and class II types were taken from metadata supplied by the sample provider and were not determined by assay-based typing. Summary of the overall study and its limitations: Clinical and demographic metadata were provided uncurated, with the amount varying by source and participant.

TCRbeta CDR3 regions were amplified from genomic DNA by means of the immunoSEQ Assay, a bias-controlled multiplex PCR. The study's processing was this. The number of nucleated cells in each sample was estimated by amplification of reference gene primers within the assay. To quantify the absolute abundance of each unique TCRbeta CDR3 rearrangement, sequence reads were collapsed and filtered. For each sample, productive Simpson clonality was calculated by taking the square root of Simpson's diversity index across productive rearrangements. TCRdb stores this immuneACCESS table with in-frame sequences only. Part of the clones is absent; in the studies checked, under half of the shortfall reflects unresolved V genes, and no reason is known for the rest. D and trimming come from the DNA, and the V and J calls and clone size come from that table. The table for this sample lists about 210,000 clones; 82% of them were counted only once. Together, the top ten hold over 4% of the sample.

In Seattle, one collaborating source enrolled patients while the infection was active and tracked those patients longitudinally over the course of disease. Whole blood was collected in K2EDTA tubes by collaborating institutions according to the institutions' own protocols. For TCRbeta analysis, collaborators shipped samples in one of three forms: frozen whole blood, isolated PBMCs, or DNA extracted from either of those sample types. Trimming takes 3 bases from V and 3 bases from J, and the germline ends sit 13 bases apart. Measured from the cysteine to the phenylalanine, the CDR3 is 16 residues long. The retained sequence is limited to the CDR3, 48 bases, with the frame set at the first base. Sequences SGDLS (CDR1) and YYNGEE (CDR2) are obtained from the germline V gene. There are many counts of this clone. Its binding antigen is unknown. No much larger clone is present one base from it, and per-base qualities are unavailable.

The source material was peripheral blood. This TCR was recovered from a woman aged 70 to 79 with COVID-19, enrolled during active disease. The sequence joins TRBV9 to TRBJ1-6; the D gene is perhaps TRBD1, from 6 matching bases. The CDR3 region reads CASSGQDSFYNSPLHF. The sequence in DNA is TGTGCCAGCAGCGGGCAGGACAGTTTCTATAATTCACCCCTCCACTTT.